Sequencing of this T cell receptor beta chain was carried out in a study of cytomegalovirus exposure and HLA in healthy donors listed by TCRdb under 2017. For the wider study: The 700 or so repertoires of the first cohort and the roughly 120 validation repertoires were produced on the same platform, according to a later analysis. To predict cytomegalovirus infection status, the study combined high-throughput TCR immunosequencing, statistical association of individual TCRs with disease status, and machine learning. In addition to the first cohort of several hundred subjects, a separate validation cohort of 120 different subjects was used. The aim of the study was to test whether cataloging public T cell receptors could identify signatures of past pathogen exposure.

Preparation of the library involved the immunoSEQ multiplex PCR assay. The study's processing was this. A statistical classification framework was built for diagnosing cytomegalovirus status from the catalog of TCR beta chain sequences. Imported from immuneACCESS, the table was reduced by TCRdb to in-frame sequences with V and J called. These copies leave out some clones; in studies compared against another copy, an unresolved V gene accounts for under half, and the cause of the remainder is not known. V, J and clone size were drawn from that table, and D and trimming were deduced from the DNA. The sample records 150,000 to 200,000 clones, more than 80% of which are singletons. The ten largest clonotypes hold under 7.5% of the sample. Study-level results and caveats: Of the cluster scores, 85% to 95% were above 0 in a later analysis, which found that TCRs clustered in the first cohort also tended to co-occur in the 120 validation repertoires. A few of the identified cytomegalovirus-associated TCR beta chains were confirmed in vitro to be specific for cytomegalovirus antigens. In both the original and validation cohorts, the classifier was reported to diagnose cytomegalovirus status with high specificity and sensitivity. A total of 150 or so TCR beta chains were listed by the study as associated with cytomegalovirus. A later analysis had no HLA typing for the validation cohort, so co-occurrence there was scored across all 110 or so repertoires. The authors suggested that the approach could potentially be generalized to other disease states and immunological phenotypes. Most TCR sequences were observed very rarely across donors, whereas some public TCRs were present in many individuals.

Separate from the roughly 660-subject first cohort, the validation cohort of about 110 subjects was the group to which the donors belonged. There are 14 amino acids in the CDR3, from cysteine to phenylalanine inclusive. Left in the record is the CDR3 DNA by itself, 42 bases read in frame from the first base. V gives up 0 bases and J gives up 7 bases, and the segment between their germline ends measures 12 bases. CDR1 SGDLS and CDR2 YYNGEE were looked up in the germline V gene. In the case of this clone: Its target antigen remains unknown. Nothing much larger sits one base from this clone, and base qualities are not available.

The sample consisted of PBMCs. Recombination joined TRBV9 with TRBJ2-3, with a tentative D gene TRBD2 over 5 matching bases. The receptor comes from a man between 18 and 35 years old in good health and CMV-seropositive. For the CDR3, the sequence is CASSVGPGENTQYF. DNA sequence: TGTGCCAGCAGCGTAGGGCCCGGGGAAAATACGCAGTATTTT.